A selection of T cell receptor beta chains follows, all from one sample in a study of cytomegalovirus exposure and HLA in healthy donors. Repertoires were generated with immunoSEQ multiplex PCR, while TCRdb's copy carries only in-frame clones and drops some. The sample carries some 160,000 clones, 81% recorded once. Sequenced material: PBMCs. These receptors were obtained from a man aged 50 to 60 in good health and CMV-seropositive. Both conserved end residues are part of each CDR3. Clone size is not always given. Where it is, it says once, few, many or a class for expanded clones.

v_call: TRBV6-5
clone_size: -
cdr3_aa: CASSYGTENSPLHF

v_call: TRBV4-3
clone_size: -
cdr3_aa: CASSQGTGGSAKNIQYF

v_call: TRBV19
clone_size: -
cdr3_aa: CASYRGRSGNTGELFF

v_call: TRBV11-2
clone_size: few
cdr3_aa: CASSLATRVQETQYF

v_call: TRBV4-1
clone_size: -
cdr3_aa: CASSLPDRLAGELFF

v_call: TRBV5-1
clone_size: -
cdr3_aa: CASSRGGEAYEQYF

v_call: TRBV4-1
clone_size: -
cdr3_aa: CASSPAALGMNTEAFF

v_call: TRBV27
clone_size: -
cdr3_aa: CASGDSTVQPQHF

v_call: TRBV7-8
clone_size: -
cdr3_aa: CASSFRQGRQPQHF

v_call: TRBV6-5
clone_size: once
cdr3_aa: CASSSQGRQPQHF

v_call: TRBV28
clone_size: -
cdr3_aa: CATFGQGQNTGELFF

v_call: TRBV4-1
clone_size: -
cdr3_aa: CASSLGDKDQETQYF

v_call: TRBV7-2
clone_size: -
cdr3_aa: CASSPGDSQNIQYF

v_call: TRBV6-6
clone_size: few
cdr3_aa: CASSTGGVTGNYGYTF

v_call: TRBV28
clone_size: -
cdr3_aa: CASSMPGGKLFF

v_call: TRBV4-2
clone_size: -
cdr3_aa: CASSQGETLSGELFF

v_call: TRBV10-3
clone_size: -
cdr3_aa: CAISGTQGVQETQYF

v_call: TRBV6-5
clone_size: -
cdr3_aa: CATYRGEEETQYF

v_call: TRBV4-1
clone_size: few
cdr3_aa: CASSQEGRRDTEAFF

v_call: TRBV28
clone_size: few
cdr3_aa: CASSLGGLLETQYF

v_call: TRBV6-1
clone_size: -
cdr3_aa: CASSDLGLAVQETQYF

v_call: TRBV5-1
clone_size: -
cdr3_aa: CASSPDRGQETQYF

v_call: TRBV30
clone_size: -
cdr3_aa: CAWSDILTGYYGYTF

v_call: TRBV30
clone_size: -
cdr3_aa: CAWRSPGADTQYF

v_call: TRBV5-1
clone_size: -
cdr3_aa: CASSLSRGPGETQYF

v_call: TRBV5-1
clone_size: few
cdr3_aa: CASRLVGGTKETQYF

v_call: TRBV30
clone_size: -
cdr3_aa: CASTGAGGYTF

v_call: TRBV7-2
clone_size: -
cdr3_aa: CASSFHYEQYF

v_call: TRBV30
clone_size: -
cdr3_aa: CAWSRGNYGYTF

v_call: TRBV4-2
clone_size: -
cdr3_aa: CASSQDSAASGNIQYF

v_call: TRBV28
clone_size: -
cdr3_aa: CASRTLDRVTGELFF